This TCR beta chain was sequenced during a study of blood T cells in healthy people across ages. Through a sample-barcoded 5' primer and a J-beta primer mix, a second PCR was run for roughly 6 to 11 cycles. TCRdb recomputed calls from the 5' RACE reads with MiXCR, one row per CDR3 protein. This sample has about 570,000 distinct CDR3 sequences, with about 26% found just once. V was cut by 4 bases and J by 2 bases, with 21 bases left in between. The V gene's germline CDR1 is SGHRS and CDR2 YFSETQ. The CDR3 sequence is 17 residues long. The material sequenced was blood. The chain has TRBV5-1 and TRBJ1-1; D is perhaps TRBD1 (6 bases). This clonotype originated in a woman aged 65 to 85 in good health. This CDR3 is CASSPRGRGTGNTEAFF. The CDR3 DNA is TGCGCCAGCAGCCCCCGGGGCAGGGGTACAGGAAACACTGAAGCTTTCTTT. The full variable domain, in which reference TRBV5-1 and TRBJ1-1 provide the parts outside the CDR3, is KAGVTQTPRYLIKTRGQQVTLSCSPISGHRSVSWYQQTPGQGLQFLFEYFSETQRNKGNFPGRFSGRQFSNSRSEMNVSTLELGDSALYLCASSPRGRGTGNTEAFFGQGTRLTVV.